This TCR beta chain was profiled in a study of OX40 agonist ivuxolimab in advanced cancers. On the study more broadly: Patients received intravenous ivuxolimab every 2 weeks at 0.01 to 10 mg/kg. Anti-PD-1, anti-PD-L1 or anti-CTLA-4 therapy given earlier was allowed, and roughly 38% had some. Two cutaneous melanoma patients and one hepatocellular carcinoma patient, three in all, had partial responses.

Trimming removed 0 bases from V and 8 bases from J, with 19 bases in between. CDR3 size: 16 residues. In germline, CDR1 is LGHNA, CDR2 YSLEER. This clone was seen more than once but under ten times. Libraries were prepared by immunoSEQ multiplex PCR; TCRdb keeps only in-frame clonotypes and omits some of them. The sample holds tens of thousands of clones, roughly 87% seen once. Blood sampling took place at baseline, cycle 4 day 1, and cycle 7 day 1. This clonotype originated in an adult with an advanced solid tumor such as melanoma, head and neck, liver or kidney cancer. The rearrangement uses TRBV4-3 and TRBJ1-1; no reliable D call. The sample in question was CD4+ or CD8+ T cells sorted from blood, obtained in a trial of the OX40 agonist ivuxolimab. The CDR3 spells CASSQDHQSYSQEAFF. CDR3 coding DNA: TGCGCCAGCAGCCAAGATCACCAGTCCTACTCTCAGGAAGCTTTCTTT.